The 7 T cell receptor beta chains reported below all come from one sample, sequenced in a study of cytomegalovirus exposure and HLA in healthy donors. PCR amplification relied on 60 Vbeta primers (plus 13 Jbeta primers). The protocol was immunoSEQ multiplex PCR, while the TCRdb copy is restricted to in-frame clones and leaves out a portion. The data show some 160,000 clones, roughly 83% seen once. Source material: PBMCs. The receptors come from a woman aged 18-30 years in good health and CMV-seronegative.

This clone was picked up one time. Other DNA variants within this sample encode the same CDR3. This chain uses TRBV7-9 with TRBJ1-1; TRBD1 matches 8 bases. The CDR3 contains 15 residues. V shed 5 bases, J shed 4 bases, and the junction held 9 bases outside the gene matches. Germline V CDR1 and CDR2: SEHNR, FQNEAQ (reference sequence). Here the CDR3 DNA reads TGTGCCAGCAGCCTAGTGCAGGGGGCGGGCACTGAAGCTTTCTTT. It codes for CASSLVQGAGTEAFF. Together with reference TRBV7-9 and TRBJ1-1, the CDR3 gives the full variable domain: DTGVSQNPRHKITKRGQNVTFRCDPISEHNRLYWYRQTLGQGPEFLTYFQNEAQLEKSRLLSDRFSAERPKGSFSTLEIQRTEQGDSAMYLCASSLVQGAGTEAFFGQGTRLTVV.

This clone was found once. The genes are TRBV6-4 and TRBJ2-3, with unresolved D. The ends were cut back, 6 bases at V and 3 bases at J, with 10 bases in the middle. The CDR3 length is 13 residues. The germline V gene has CDR1 MRHNA and CDR2 SNTAGT. The CDR3 sequence is CASSQEVTDTQYF. CDR3 DNA: TGTGCCAGCAGCCAAGAGGTGACAGATACGCAGTATTTT.

The chain joins TRBV27 to TRBJ2-7, with D possibly matching TRBD1 (6 bases). The CDR3 is 15 amino acids. Germline V gives CDR1 MNHEY, CDR2 SMNVEV (reference sequence). V was clipped by 5 bases and J by 2 bases, with 16 bases between them. CDR3 sequence (DNA): TGTGCCAGCAGTGTACGTGGGACACACACCTACGAGCAGTACTTC. Translating it yields CASSVRGTHTYEQYF.

In its sample, this clone was seen once. CDR3 sequence (DNA): TGTGCCAGCAGTGAAGGCACGGTTAACTATGGCTACACCTTC. This translates into CASSEGTVNYGYTF. The J gene is TRBJ1-2, the V gene TRBV6-1, with D hard to call. V was shortened by 1 base and J by 1 base, with 7 bases between the two germline ends. CDR3 length: 14 residues. Germline V gene lookup returns CDR1 MNHNS and CDR2 SASEGT.

This clone came up once. The chain carries TRBV2 and TRBJ1-2; the D gene is possibly TRBD1 (5 bases). CDR1 and CDR2 from the germline V gene are SNHLY and FYNNEI. V was cut by 6 bases and J by 4 bases, with 12 bases left in between. The CDR3 extends over 13 amino acids. The CDR3 is CASRVGGGYGYTF. The CDR3 DNA is TGTGCCAGCAGAGTGGGGGGTGGCTATGGCTACACCTTC.

The V and J genes are TRBV6-1 and TRBJ2-1; 7 bases agree with TRBD1. The CDR3 has 12 residues. Germline V lookup: CDR1 MNHNS, CDR2 SASEGT. V trimming: 5 bases; J trimming: 15 bases; junction bases outside the gene matches: 10. CDR3 in amino acids: CASSPRDSALFF. The CDR3 nucleotides read TGTGCCAGCAGTCCTCGGGACAGCGCTCTGTTCTTC.

The V gene is TRBV28, the J gene TRBJ2-5, with D possibly being TRBD2 (5 bases). The CDR3 covers 15 residues. V lost 8 bases and J 1 base, leaving 17 bases between the germline ends. Looked up from germline, CDR1 is MDHEN and CDR2 is SYDVKM. In nucleotides, the CDR3 is TGTGCCAGCCTTCCCATAATGGGAGTCCAAGAGACCCAGTACTTC. This gives the protein CASLPIMGVQETQYF.